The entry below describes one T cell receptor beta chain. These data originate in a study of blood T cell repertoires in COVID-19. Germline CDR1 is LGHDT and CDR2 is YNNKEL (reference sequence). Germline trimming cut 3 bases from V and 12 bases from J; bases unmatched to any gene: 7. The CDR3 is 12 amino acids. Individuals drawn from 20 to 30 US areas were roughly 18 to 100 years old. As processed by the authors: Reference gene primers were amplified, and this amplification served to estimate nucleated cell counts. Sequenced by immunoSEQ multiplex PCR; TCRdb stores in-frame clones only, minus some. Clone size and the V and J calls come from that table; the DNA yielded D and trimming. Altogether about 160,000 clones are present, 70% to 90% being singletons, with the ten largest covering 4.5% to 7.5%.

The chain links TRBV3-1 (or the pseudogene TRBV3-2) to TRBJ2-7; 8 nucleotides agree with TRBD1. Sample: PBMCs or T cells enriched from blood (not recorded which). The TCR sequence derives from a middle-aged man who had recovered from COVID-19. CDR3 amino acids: CASSHRTGTPYF. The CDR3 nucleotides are TGTGCCAGCAGCCACCGGACAGGGACCCCGTACTTC.